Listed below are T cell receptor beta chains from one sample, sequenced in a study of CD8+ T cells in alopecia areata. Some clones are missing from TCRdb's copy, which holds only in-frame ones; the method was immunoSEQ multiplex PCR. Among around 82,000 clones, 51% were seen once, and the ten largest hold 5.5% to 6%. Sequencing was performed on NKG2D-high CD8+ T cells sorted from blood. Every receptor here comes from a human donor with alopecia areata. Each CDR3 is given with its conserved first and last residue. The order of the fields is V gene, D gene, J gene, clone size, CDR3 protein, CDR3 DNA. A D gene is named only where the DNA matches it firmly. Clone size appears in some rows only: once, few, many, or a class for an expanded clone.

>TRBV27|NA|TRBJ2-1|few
CASSLTSGVGEQFF
TGTGCCAGCAGTTTAACGTCAGGGGTCGGTGAGCAGTTCTTC
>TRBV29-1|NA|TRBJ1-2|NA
CSVVENNGYTF
TGCAGCGTTGTGGAGAATAATGGCTACACCTTC
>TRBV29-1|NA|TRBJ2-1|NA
CSVEGHRDGYYNEQFF
TGCAGCGTTGAAGGGCACCGGGACGGCTACTACAATGAGCAGTTCTTC
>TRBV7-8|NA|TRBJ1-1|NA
CASSPMTRGTEAFF
TGTGCCAGCAGCCCTATGACAAGGGGCACTGAAGCTTTCTTT
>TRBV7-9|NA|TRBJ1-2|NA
CASSLAGTLIDGYTF
TGTGCCAGCAGCTTAGCGGGGACACTCATCGATGGCTACACCTTC
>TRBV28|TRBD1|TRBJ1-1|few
CASSFQLITRRQGEAFF
TGTGCCAGCAGTTTCCAACTGATCACTCGAAGACAGGGTGAAGCTTTCTTT
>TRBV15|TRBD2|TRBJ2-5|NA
CATSAGGDQETQYF
TGTGCCACCAGCGCGGGGGGGGACCAAGAGACCCAGTACTTC
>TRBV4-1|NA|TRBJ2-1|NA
CASGRDNEQFF
TGCGCCAGCGGCCGCGACAATGAGCAGTTCTTC
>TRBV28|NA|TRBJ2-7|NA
CASSVRGAYEQYF
TGTGCCAGCAGTGTCCGGGGTGCCTACGAGCAGTACTTC
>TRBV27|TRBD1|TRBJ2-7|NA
CASSPATGTYEQYF
TGTGCCAGCAGTCCCGCGACAGGGACCTACGAGCAGTACTTC
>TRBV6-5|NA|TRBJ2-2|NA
CASSYSATYTGELFF
TGTGCCAGCAGTTACTCAGCCACCTACACCGGGGAGCTGTTTTTT
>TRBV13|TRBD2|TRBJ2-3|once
CASSARTSGRSRDTQYF
TGTGCCAGCAGCGCCCGGACTAGCGGGAGGTCGAGGGATACGCAGTATTTT
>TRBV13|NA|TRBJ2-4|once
CASSLRNIQYF
TGTGCCAGCAGCCTACGAAACATTCAGTACTTC
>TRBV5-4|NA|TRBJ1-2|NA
CASRSRTAYGYTF
TGTGCCAGCAGATCCCGGACAGCTTATGGCTACACCTTC
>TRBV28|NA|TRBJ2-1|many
CASSFNRPSRPVPRYNEQFF
TGTGCCAGCAGTTTTAACCGGCCTAGCAGACCAGTACCCCGATACAATGAGCAGTTCTTC
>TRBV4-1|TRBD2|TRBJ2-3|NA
CASSQAVPGGGAADTQYF
TGCGCCAGCAGCCAAGCGGTACCAGGCGGGGGGGCCGCAGATACGCAGTATTTT
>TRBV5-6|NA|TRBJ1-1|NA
CASTFNPGAEAFF
TGTGCCAGCACCTTCAACCCGGGGGCTGAAGCTTTCTTT
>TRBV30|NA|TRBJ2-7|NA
CAWSVLAGRSYEQYF
TGTGCCTGGAGTGTACTGGCAGGACGCTCCTACGAGCAGTACTTC
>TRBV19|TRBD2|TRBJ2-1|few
CASSLGLAGYNEQFF
TGTGCCAGTAGTCTCGGACTAGCGGGGTACAATGAGCAGTTCTTC
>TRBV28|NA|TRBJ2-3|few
CASSSPSFTSTDTQYF
TGTGCCAGCAGTTCCCCATCATTCACTAGCACAGATACGCAGTATTTT
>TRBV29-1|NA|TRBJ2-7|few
CSVEDEGNYEQYF
TGCAGCGTTGAAGATGAGGGCAACTACGAGCAGTACTTC
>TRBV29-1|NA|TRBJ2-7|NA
CSVEGSYEQYF
TGCAGCGTTGAGGGTAGTTACGAGCAGTACTTC
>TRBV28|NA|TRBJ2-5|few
CASTPRTVFQETQYF
TGTGCCAGCACTCCAAGGACAGTCTTCCAAGAGACCCAGTACTTC
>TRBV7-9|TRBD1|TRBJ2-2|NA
CASSYRQGIENEGELFF
TGTGCCAGCAGCTATCGACAGGGGATTGAGAATGAGGGGGAGCTGTTTTTT
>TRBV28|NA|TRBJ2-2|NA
CASGQLNTGELFF
TGTGCCAGTGGACAACTGAACACCGGGGAGCTGTTTTTT
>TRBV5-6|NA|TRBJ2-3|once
CASSHTWSDTQYF
TGTGCCAGCAGCCATACTTGGTCAGATACGCAGTATTTT
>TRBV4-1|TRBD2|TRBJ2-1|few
CASSQLPGLAGGPYEQFF
TGCGCCAGCAGCCAATTACCGGGACTAGCGGGGGGGCCGTATGAGCAGTTCTTC